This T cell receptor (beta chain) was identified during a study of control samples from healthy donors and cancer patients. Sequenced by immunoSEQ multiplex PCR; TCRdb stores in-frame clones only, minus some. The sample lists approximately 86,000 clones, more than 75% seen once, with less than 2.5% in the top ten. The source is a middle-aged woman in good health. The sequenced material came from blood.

The CDR3 DNA follows: TGTGCCAGCAGTGGAACGGGGTATGGCTCCTACAATGAGCAGTTCTTC. It codes for CASSGTGYGSYNEQFF. The genes are TRBV9 and TRBJ2-1; D is perhaps TRBD2 (5 bases). This CDR3 is 16 amino acids long. Germline loops: CDR1 SGDLS, CDR2 YYNGEE. Trimming left V 5 bases short and J 0 bases short, with 15 bases between.